Shown below are 5 T cell receptor beta chains from a single sample sequenced in a study of cytomegalovirus exposure and HLA in healthy donors. PCR involved 60 Vbeta and 13 Jbeta primers. TCRdb keeps only in-frame clones here, not all; method: immunoSEQ multiplex PCR. The profile shows roughly 80,000 clones, less than 80% of them singletons. The sample was PBMCs. The receptor source for this set is a woman between 40 and 50 years old in good health and CMV-seronegative.

The chain combines TRBV11-2 with TRBJ2-2; 9 bases fit TRBD2. V shed 2 bases and J 5 bases; nucleotides not matched to a gene: 6. Per germline, CDR1 SGHAT and CDR2 FQNNGV. The CDR3 sequence is 16 residues long. CDR3 protein: CASSLRGGEVTGELFF. In nucleotides, the CDR3 is TGTGCCAGCAGCTTACGCGGGGGGGAGGTAACCGGGGAGCTGTTTTTT.

The chain employs TRBV2 and TRBJ1-5; D gene uncertain. From germline, CDR1 is SNHLY and CDR2 FYNNEI. The CDR3 loop spans 15 amino acids. V dropped 5 bases and J dropped 0 bases, with 11 bases sitting between them. CDR3 protein: CASSRSLYSNQPQHF. CDR3 nucleotides: TGTGCCAGCAGTCGGTCCCTATATAGCAATCAGCCCCAGCATTTT. The entire variable domain, with the rest obtained from reference TRBV2 and TRBJ1-5, is as follows: EPEVTQTPSHQVTQMGQEVILRCVPISNHLYFYWYRQILGQKVEFLVSFYNNEISEKSEIFDDQFSVERPDGSNFTLKIRSTKLEDSAMYFCASSRSLYSNQPQHFGDGTRLSIL.

The rearrangement joins TRBV6-5 to TRBJ2-7; D might be TRBD2 (5 bases). V was clipped by 5 bases and J by 5 bases, with 13 bases between them. Germline loops: CDR1 MNHEY, CDR2 SVGAGI. The CDR3 contains 13 residues. CDR3 in amino acids: CASSLRVQHEQYF. CDR3 in DNA: TGTGCCAGCAGTCTGAGGGTACAACACGAGCAGTACTTC.

The chain employs TRBV14 and TRBJ2-3; possible D gene TRBD1, 5 bases. This CDR3 region has 13 residues. Germline V CDR1 and CDR2: SGHDN, FVKESK. Trimming cost V 5 bases and J 4 bases, with 10 bases left between them. CDR3 sequence reads: CASSWQGADTQYF. The DNA for the CDR3 is TGTGCCAGCAGCTGGCAGGGTGCAGATACGCAGTATTTT. Filled out from reference TRBV14 and TRBJ2-3, the complete variable domain reads EAGVTQFPSHSVIEKGQTVTLRCDPISGHDNLYWYRRVMGKEIKFLLHFVKESKQDESGMPNNRFLAERTGGTYSTLKVQPAELEDSGVYFCASSWQGADTQYFGPGTRLTVL.

J is TRBJ2-7 and V is TRBV6-1, with D possibly being TRBD1 (5 bases). Germline CDR1 MNHNS, CDR2 SASEGT. Trimming took off 8 bases at V and 4 bases at J, with 21 bases between the two ends. CDR3 size: 15 residues. The CDR3 sequence: CASHINPATAYEQYF. The CDR3 DNA is TGTGCCAGCCATATCAATCCGGCGACAGCATACGAGCAGTACTTC.